One sample yielded the 20 T cell receptor beta chains listed below, sequenced in a study of control samples from healthy donors and cancer patients. The repertoire was sequenced with immunoSEQ multiplex PCR; TCRdb's copy has only in-frame clones and lacks some. The sample lists roughly 70,000 clones, under 90% occurring once. Material for sequencing was blood. Source of these receptors: a man aged 50-60 years in good health.

The gene calls are TRBV27 and TRBJ1-1, with TRBD1 as a possible D gene (6 bases). In germline, CDR1 is MNHEY, CDR2 SMNVEV (reference sequence). V lost 5 bases and J 1 base, leaving 11 bases between the germline ends. This CDR3 has 14 amino acids. CDR3 sequence: CASSPSRGNTEAFF. DNA for the CDR3: TGTGCCAGCAGTCCATCCAGGGGGAACACTGAAGCTTTCTTT.

The CDR3 coding sequence is TGTGCCAGCAGCTTGGGCCCTTCTACGACCACTGAAGCTTTCTTT. It encodes CASSLGPSTTTEAFF. The chain has TRBV5-6 and TRBJ1-1; D call uncertain. The CDR3 runs 15 residues. Trimming stripped 0 bases from V and 4 bases from J, with 13 bases between. Germline CDR1 SGHDT, CDR2 YYEEEE.

This clone was counted a single time. This chain uses TRBV15 with TRBJ1-2; D remains ambiguous. The germline V and J ends were trimmed by 0 bases and 8 bases, with 13 bases remaining between them. The CDR3 sequence is 14 residues long. Germline loops: CDR1 LNHNV, CDR2 YYDKDF (reference sequence). The CDR3: CATSRDLSNRGYTF. Here the CDR3 DNA reads TGTGCCACCAGCAGAGATCTGTCGAACCGCGGCTACACCTTC. Supplemented by reference TRBV15 and TRBJ1-2, the full variable domain reads DAMVIQNPRYQVTQFGKPVTLSCSQTLNHNVMYWYQQKSSQAPKLLFHYYDKDFNNEADTPDNFQSRRPNTSFCFLDIRSPGLGDTAMYLCATSRDLSNRGYTFGSGTRLTVV.

The V and J genes are TRBV9 and TRBJ1-6, with D unclear. V lost 0 bases, J lost 10 bases, and 5 bases lay in between. CDR1 SGDLS and CDR2 YYNGEE come from the germline V gene. The CDR3 runs 12 residues. The CDR3: CASSVGKSPLHF. CDR3 coding DNA: TGTGCCAGCAGCGTAGGCAAGTCACCCCTCCACTTT.

V is TRBV12-3 or TRBV12-4 and J is TRBJ2-7; maybe TRBD2 (6 bases). Trimming removed 5 bases at V and 6 bases at J, with 14 bases between. This CDR3 region has 13 residues. The CDR3: CASSQGLIREQYF. The DNA for the CDR3 is TGTGCCAGCAGTCAGGGACTGATTCGCGAGCAGTACTTC.

The gene calls are TRBV29-1 and TRBJ1-1, with D unresolved. Trimming took off 7 bases at V and 1 base at J, with 10 bases between the two ends. CDR3 length: 12 residues. Germline V gives CDR1 SQVTM, CDR2 ANQGSEA. The CDR3 DNA is TGCAGCGGGCAGGCTGCGAACACTGAAGCTTTCTTT. Protein sequence: CSGQAANTEAFF.

The DNA for the CDR3 is TGTGCCAGCAGCCGTGACAGTGCTGGAAACACCATATATTTT. Encoded protein: CASSRDSAGNTIYF. The J gene is TRBJ1-3, the V gene TRBV5-4, with D maybe TRBD1 (5 bases). Trimming removed 4 bases at V and 2 bases at J, with 10 bases between. The germline gives CDR1 SGHNT, CDR2 YYREEE (reference sequence). The CDR3 consists of 14 residues.

The CDR3 nucleotides read TGTGCCAGTAGCAACAGCGATCAGCCCCAGCATTTT. Protein sequence: CASSNSDQPQHF. The chain uses TRBV19 and TRBJ1-5; D is unresolved. From germline, CDR1 is LNHDA and CDR2 SQIVND (reference sequence). CDR3 length: 12 residues. Trimming removed 6 bases at V and 5 bases at J, with 8 bases between.

This clone was recorded only once. J is TRBJ1-4 and V is TRBV6-5; D might be TRBD1 (5 bases). CDR1 MNHEY and CDR2 SVGAGI come from the germline V gene. Deletions cut 0 bases from V and 4 bases from J, with 9 bases between. This CDR3 spans 15 amino acids. CDR3 sequence (DNA): TGTGCCAGCAGTTACTCTGGGGCGAATAATGAAAAACTGTTTTTT. It translates to CASSYSGANNEKLFF.

This clone was seen more than once but under ten times. The chain recombines TRBV4-3 with TRBJ2-7; D perhaps matches TRBD1 (6 bases). The CDR3 runs to 15 residues. Germline V gene sequence: CDR1 LGHNA, CDR2 YSLEER. With 2 bases removed from V and 2 bases from J, the gap between germline ends came to 13 bases. The CDR3 nucleotides are TGCGCCAGCAGCCAAAAAGGTGACAGGACCTACGAGCAGTACTTC. Residues: CASSQKGDRTYEQYF.

The chain employs TRBV4-3 and TRBJ2-1; possible D gene TRBD2, 5 bases. Trimming cost V 4 bases and J 6 bases, with 13 bases left between them. In germline, CDR1 is LGHNA, CDR2 YSLEER. This CDR3 is built from 14 residues. CDR3 in DNA: TGCGCCAGCAGCCGAGGACTTGTCAGCAATGAGCAGTTCTTC. It encodes CASSRGLVSNEQFF.

The rearrangement links TRBV19 to TRBJ2-1; 11 bases line up with TRBD2. Germline V lookup: CDR1 LNHDA, CDR2 SQIVND (reference sequence). The CDR3 extends over 16 amino acids. The ends lost 3 bases at V and 4 bases at J; junction bases unmatched: 5. CDR3 in DNA: TGTGCCAGTAGTATCCGGACTAGCGGGCCGTACAATGAGCAGTTCTTC. It codes for CASSIRTSGPYNEQFF.

This chain uses TRBV4-2 with TRBJ2-4; 8 positions match TRBD2. The germline gives CDR1 LGHNA, CDR2 YNFKEQ. There are 18 residues in the CDR3. The V gene end was trimmed by 4 bases and the J gene end by 6 bases; junction bases not matched to a gene: 17. CDR3 amino acids: CASSLLPTGGVQPNIQYF. CDR3 nucleotides: TGTGCCAGCAGCCTCCTCCCGACCGGGGGGGTGCAACCAAACATTCAGTACTTC.

The V call is TRBV6-5, the J call TRBJ1-3; D is uncertain. V was clipped by 6 bases and J by 9 bases, with 18 bases between them. CDR1 and CDR2 (germline): MNHEY, SVGAGI. This CDR3 region has 14 residues. CDR3 coding DNA: TGTGCCAGCAGCGACAAGGTCCTAGGAGGCACCATATATTTT. It translates to CASSDKVLGGTIYF.

This clone is a singleton in its sample. DNA for the CDR3: TGTGCCAGCAAGGACAGACTCTACTCTGGAAACACCATATATTTT. Its protein product is CASKDRLYSGNTIYF. The chain uses TRBV5-8 and TRBJ1-3, with D maybe TRBD1 (6 bases). Germline V gene sequence: CDR1 SGHTS, CDR2 YDEGEE. V was pared by 6 bases and J by 0 bases, with 13 bases between. This CDR3 region has 15 residues.

The chain has TRBV4-2 and TRBJ1-2; D is undetermined. The CDR3 is 13 residues long. Trimming cost V 1 base and J 4 bases, with 7 bases left between them. Germline-derived CDR1 and CDR2 are LGHNA and YNFKEQ. CDR3 coding DNA: TGTGCCAGCAGCCAAGCTGGCCCCTATGGCTACACCTTC. It encodes CASSQAGPYGYTF.

The chain carries TRBV4-1 and TRBJ2-7; TRBD2 matches at 10 bases. Germline CDR1 and CDR2: MGHRA and YSYEKL. J lost 0 bases, V lost 5 bases, and 7 bases had no gene match. The CDR3 is 16 amino acids. DNA for the CDR3: TGCGCCAGCAGCTTTACGTTAGCGGGGGGCTCCTACGAGCAGTACTTC. This gives the protein CASSFTLAGGSYEQYF.

The chain employs TRBV19 and TRBJ1-6, with TRBD1 matching over 7 bases. Germline CDR1 is LNHDA and CDR2 is SQIVND (reference sequence). V was clipped by 7 bases and J by 10 bases; unmatched bases: 4. This CDR3 comprises 12 residues. CDR3 nucleotides: TGTGCCAGTAACATACAGGGGTCACCCCTCCACTTT. This sequence encodes CASNIQGSPLHF.

V and J are TRBV4-1 and TRBJ2-3; 11 bases match TRBD2. V gave up 4 bases and J gave up 1 base; unmatched junction bases: 16. Germline loops: CDR1 MGHRA, CDR2 YSYEKL. The CDR3 runs to 20 residues. Written as DNA, the CDR3 is TGCGCCAGCAGCCGACTTCCATCTCCGGGACTAGCGGCCCGCACAGATACGCAGTATTTT. As protein: CASSRLPSPGLAARTDTQYF.

The chain employs TRBV28 and TRBJ1-4, with 10 bases that match TRBD1. In germline, CDR1 is MDHEN, CDR2 SYDVKM. The V and J ends lost 8 bases and 8 bases, in that order; junction bases with no gene match: 8. The CDR3 sequence is 14 residues long. CDR3 in amino acids: CASRGGTGVEKLFF. CDR3 sequence (DNA): TGTGCCAGCCGGGGGGGGACAGGGGTAGAAAAACTGTTTTTT. Full variable domain (outside the CDR3, taken from reference TRBV28 and TRBJ1-4): DVKVTQSSRYLVKRTGEKVFLECVQDMDHENMFWYRQDPGLGLRLIYFSYDVKMKEKGDIPEGYSVSREKKERFSLILESASTNQTSMYLCASRGGTGVEKLFFGSGTQLSVL.